The rows below give T cell receptor beta chains drawn from one sample of a study of blood T cell repertoires in COVID-19. Sequencing used immunoSEQ multiplex PCR; TCRdb keeps in-frame clones, though not all of them. The data hold fewer than 120,000 clones, with around 89% observed a single time. The sequenced sample was peripheral blood. Source of these receptors: a woman aged 50 to 65 with acute or convalescent COVID-19. Both conserved end residues are part of each CDR3. Fields, in order: clone size, D gene, J gene, CDR3 length, V gene, CDR3 protein, CDR3 DNA. A D gene is named only where the DNA matches it firmly. Clone size is not always given. Where it is, it says once, few, many or a class for expanded clones.

clone size: NA; D gene: TRBD2; J gene: TRBJ2-3; CDR3 length: 16; V gene: TRBV18; CDR3 protein: CASSPLTSGSADTQYF; CDR3 DNA: TGTGCCAGCTCACCCCTCACTAGCGGGAGCGCAGATACGCAGTATTTT
clone size: NA; D gene: NA; J gene: TRBJ2-7; CDR3 length: 13; V gene: TRBV5-1; CDR3 protein: CASSFGGRYEQYF; CDR3 DNA: TGCGCCAGCAGCTTCGGGGGACGCTACGAGCAGTACTTC
clone size: NA; D gene: TRBD1; J gene: TRBJ1-1; CDR3 length: 17; V gene: TRBV28; CDR3 protein: CASRPGTGFDGDTEAFF; CDR3 DNA: TGTGCCAGCAGACCCGGGACAGGGTTTGACGGCGACACTGAAGCTTTCTTT
clone size: NA; D gene: NA; J gene: TRBJ2-7; CDR3 length: 12; V gene: TRBV19; CDR3 protein: CASSQGKGEQYF; CDR3 DNA: TGTGCCAGTAGTCAGGGGAAGGGCGAGCAGTACTTC
clone size: NA; D gene: NA; J gene: TRBJ2-1; CDR3 length: 13; V gene: TRBV19; CDR3 protein: CASSISAALEQFF; CDR3 DNA: TGTGCCAGTAGTATATCGGCGGCCTTAGAGCAGTTCTTC
clone size: NA; D gene: TRBD1; J gene: TRBJ1-2; CDR3 length: 15; V gene: TRBV6-6; CDR3 protein: CASSYQGAANYGYTF; CDR3 DNA: TGTGCCAGCAGTTATCAGGGGGCGGCTAACTATGGCTACACCTTC
clone size: NA; D gene: NA; J gene: TRBJ2-3; CDR3 length: 15; V gene: TRBV10-3; CDR3 protein: CAISDSGLNTDTQYF; CDR3 DNA: TGTGCCATCAGTGATTCGGGACTTAACACAGATACGCAGTATTTT
clone size: NA; D gene: NA; J gene: TRBJ1-4; CDR3 length: 15; V gene: TRBV30; CDR3 protein: CAWSVLDRLGEKLFF; CDR3 DNA: TGTGCCTGGAGTGTACTCGACAGGTTGGGTGAAAAACTGTTTTTT
clone size: NA; D gene: NA; J gene: TRBJ2-7; CDR3 length: 14; V gene: TRBV11-2; CDR3 protein: CASSIDRSSYEQYF; CDR3 DNA: TGTGCCAGCAGCATCGACAGGAGCTCCTACGAGCAGTACTTC
clone size: NA; D gene: NA; J gene: TRBJ2-2; CDR3 length: 12; V gene: TRBV27; CDR3 protein: CASSSTTGELFF; CDR3 DNA: TGTGCCAGCAGTTCCACTACCGGGGAGCTGTTTTTT
clone size: NA; D gene: NA; J gene: TRBJ2-1; CDR3 length: 14; V gene: TRBV20-1; CDR3 protein: CSASGNSGINEQFF; CDR3 DNA: TGCAGTGCTAGTGGAAATAGCGGAATCAATGAGCAGTTCTTC
clone size: NA; D gene: NA; J gene: TRBJ2-5; CDR3 length: 15; V gene: TRBV15; CDR3 protein: CATSRDASSGETQYF; CDR3 DNA: TGTGCCACCAGCAGAGATGCCTCTAGTGGAGAGACCCAGTACTTC
clone size: NA; D gene: TRBD2; J gene: TRBJ2-4; CDR3 length: 15; V gene: TRBV29-1; CDR3 protein: CSAGTSGTAKNIQYF; CDR3 DNA: TGCAGCGCTGGGACTAGCGGGACGGCCAAAAACATTCAGTACTTC
clone size: NA; D gene: TRBD1; J gene: TRBJ2-1; CDR3 length: 16; V gene: TRBV7-9; CDR3 protein: CASSLRDRGTYNEQFF; CDR3 DNA: TGTGCCAGCAGCCTCCGGGACAGGGGGACCTACAATGAGCAGTTCTTC
clone size: NA; D gene: NA; J gene: TRBJ1-4; CDR3 length: 14; V gene: TRBV2; CDR3 protein: CASSGRPSNEKLFF; CDR3 DNA: TGTGCCAGCAGTGGGAGGCCAAGTAATGAAAAACTGTTTTTT
clone size: NA; D gene: TRBD1; J gene: TRBJ1-5; CDR3 length: 15; V gene: TRBV30; CDR3 protein: CAWRPGQGGNQPQHF; CDR3 DNA: TGTGCCTGGAGACCCGGACAGGGCGGTAATCAGCCCCAGCATTTT
clone size: NA; D gene: TRBD1; J gene: TRBJ2-7; CDR3 length: 14; V gene: TRBV19; CDR3 protein: CASSPGQGLYEQYF; CDR3 DNA: TGTGCCAGTAGTCCGGGACAGGGTCTCTACGAGCAGTACTTC
clone size: NA; D gene: NA; J gene: TRBJ2-3; CDR3 length: 14; V gene: TRBV28; CDR3 protein: CASSLTGGTDTQYF; CDR3 DNA: TGTGCCAGCAGTTTAACCGGAGGGACAGATACGCAGTATTTT
clone size: NA; D gene: TRBD2; J gene: TRBJ2-5; CDR3 length: 15; V gene: TRBV4-1; CDR3 protein: CASSPGGRARETQYF; CDR3 DNA: TGCGCCAGCAGCCCGGGCGGGAGGGCCCGGGAGACCCAGTACTTC
clone size: NA; D gene: TRBD1; J gene: TRBJ1-1; CDR3 length: 16; V gene: TRBV7-2; CDR3 protein: CASSLGTGYGNTEAFF; CDR3 DNA: TGTGCCAGCAGCTTAGGGACAGGGTATGGGAACACTGAAGCTTTCTTT
clone size: NA; D gene: TRBD1; J gene: TRBJ1-5; CDR3 length: 15; V gene: TRBV15; CDR3 protein: CASSSGTGSKQPQHF; CDR3 DNA: TGTGCCAGTTCATCCGGGACAGGTTCGAAACAGCCCCAGCATTTT
clone size: once; D gene: TRBD2; J gene: TRBJ2-1; CDR3 length: 17; V gene: TRBV29-1; CDR3 protein: CSVEDASGAGYYNEQFF; CDR3 DNA: TGCAGCGTTGAAGATGCAAGCGGGGCGGGGTACTACAATGAGCAGTTCTTC
clone size: NA; D gene: TRBD1; J gene: TRBJ2-1; CDR3 length: 15; V gene: TRBV7-7; CDR3 protein: CASSLGQGAGNEQFF; CDR3 DNA: TGTGCCAGCAGCTTGGGACAGGGGGCGGGCAATGAGCAGTTCTTC
clone size: NA; D gene: NA; J gene: TRBJ2-2; CDR3 length: 13; V gene: TRBV5-6; CDR3 protein: CASSLASAGELFF; CDR3 DNA: TGTGCCAGCAGCTTGGCGTCAGCCGGGGAGCTGTTTTTT
clone size: NA; D gene: NA; J gene: TRBJ2-3; CDR3 length: 15; V gene: TRBV19; CDR3 protein: CASRALDRQADTQYF; CDR3 DNA: TGTGCCAGTAGAGCTCTCGACAGGCAGGCAGATACGCAGTATTTT
clone size: NA; D gene: TRBD2; J gene: TRBJ2-7; CDR3 length: 15; V gene: TRBV24-1; CDR3 protein: CATSDKSGGSYEQYF; CDR3 DNA: TGTGCCACCAGTGATAAAAGCGGGGGCTCCTACGAGCAGTACTTC
clone size: NA; D gene: TRBD2; J gene: TRBJ2-2; CDR3 length: 15; V gene: TRBV11-2; CDR3 protein: CASSLVGGDTGELFF; CDR3 DNA: TGTGCCAGCAGCTTAGTTGGGGGGGACACCGGGGAGCTGTTTTTT
clone size: NA; D gene: NA; J gene: TRBJ1-4; CDR3 length: 18; V gene: TRBV5-1; CDR3 protein: CASSSRAAAGGANEKLFF; CDR3 DNA: TGCGCCAGCAGTTCCCGGGCGGCAGCTGGGGGGGCAAATGAAAAACTGTTTTTT
clone size: few; D gene: NA; J gene: TRBJ2-3; CDR3 length: 15; V gene: TRBV24-1; CDR3 protein: CATSDSQGSGDTQYF; CDR3 DNA: TGTGCCACCAGTGATTCACAGGGTTCTGGAGATACGCAGTATTTT
clone size: NA; D gene: NA; J gene: TRBJ2-2; CDR3 length: 14; V gene: TRBV6-1; CDR3 protein: CASSEQGLTGELFF; CDR3 DNA: TGTGCCAGCAGTGAACAGGGGCTGACCGGGGAGCTGTTTTTT
clone size: once; D gene: TRBD2; J gene: TRBJ2-7; CDR3 length: 14; V gene: TRBV2; CDR3 protein: CASTGLAASYEQYF; CDR3 DNA: TGTGCCAGCACGGGACTAGCGGCCTCCTACGAGCAGTACTTC
clone size: NA; D gene: NA; J gene: TRBJ2-5; CDR3 length: 16; V gene: TRBV11-2; CDR3 protein: CASSLVGGPGEETQYF; CDR3 DNA: TGTGCCAGCAGCTTAGTGGGGGGGCCTGGGGAAGAGACCCAGTACTTC